Sequencing of this T cell receptor (beta chain) was carried out in a study of T cells after yellow fever vaccination. The study made its TCR cDNA through 5'RACE template switching. That step introduced a universal primer site along with UMIs. Via MiXCR, TCRdb re-called the 5' RACE reads, giving one row per CDR3 protein. The data contain 350,000 to 450,000 distinct CDR3 sequences, under 7.5% of them seen just once; the ten biggest clones take up 15%. This clonotype was detected ten times or more. The source of this sequence is a man aged 25-45 years who received the YFV17D yellow fever vaccine. Specimen: PBMCs, collected 5 days after the yellow fever booster vaccination.

The CDR3 loop reads CATRETGDTYEQYF. The CDR3 bases are TGTGCCACTCGAGAGACAGGGGATACCTACGAGCAGTACTTC. J is TRBJ2-7 and V is TRBV19; 8 bases are shared with TRBD1. The CDR3 consists of 14 residues. CDR1 is LNHDA, CDR2 SQIVND, per germline (reference sequence). V lost 10 bases and J lost 2; bases outside the gene matches: 10.